The 20 T cell receptor beta chains in this list originate from one sample, sequenced in a study of blood T cell repertoires in COVID-19. Produced via immunoSEQ multiplex PCR; TCRdb's table is partial and in-frame only. The data contain some 250,000 clones, more than 75% of them singletons. The sample comprised peripheral blood. These receptors all come from a woman aged 40 to 50 who had recovered from COVID-19.

J is TRBJ1-3 and V is TRBV5-1, with 7 bases identical to TRBD1. V gave up 0 bases and J gave up 3 bases; unmatched junction bases: 9. This CDR3 region has 17 residues. Germline V gene lookup returns CDR1 SGHRS and CDR2 YFSETQ. The CDR3 bases are TGCGCCAGCAGCTTGGGTACACGGACAGGCGGTGGAAACACCATATATTTT. Protein product: CASSLGTRTGGGNTIYF.

This chain links TRBV7-2 with TRBJ2-3, with 8 bases aligning to TRBD1. Germline lookup yields CDR1 SGHTA and CDR2 FQGNSA. The CDR3 totals 17 residues. With V trimmed by 1 base and J by 4 bases, 10 bases remained unmatched. The CDR3 DNA follows: TGTGCCAGCAGCTTAGTGGGCAGGGGGCGCGGCGCAGATACGCAGTATTTT. This encodes CASSLVGRGRGADTQYF.

This clone appeared a single time. The chain has TRBV5-6 and TRBJ2-5; possibly TRBD1 for D (5 bases). The CDR3 contains 16 residues. Trimming took off 0 bases at V and 0 bases at J, with 12 bases between the two ends. From germline, CDR1 is SGHDT and CDR2 YYEEEE. The CDR3, as DNA: TGTGCCAGCAGCTTGGGGGGCTCAGGGTACCAAGAGACCCAGTACTTC. This gives the protein CASSLGGSGYQETQYF.

V and J are TRBV5-1 and TRBJ1-2; D gene unclear. V was shortened by 2 bases and J by 5 bases, with 16 bases between the two germline ends. There are 15 residues in the CDR3. Germline assignment: CDR1 SGHRS and CDR2 YFSETQ. The CDR3, as DNA: TGCGCCAGCAGCTTCGGTGCGGGGTTAGGATATGGCTACACCTTC. This sequence encodes CASSFGAGLGYGYTF.

The genes are TRBV7-9 and TRBJ2-5; 12 bases are shared with TRBD2. The V gene end was trimmed by 5 bases and the J gene end by 1 base; junction bases not matched to a gene: 14. The CDR3 loop spans 19 amino acids. Germline CDR1 reads SEHNR; CDR2 reads FQNEAQ (reference sequence). Here the CDR3 DNA reads TGTGCCAGCAGCGCCAGACTAGCGGGAGTGGCGGGGACCCAAGAGACCCAGTACTTC. Translating gives CASSARLAGVAGTQETQYF.

This chain links TRBV11-3 with TRBJ2-5, with D possibly TRBD2 on 7 matching bases. Per germline, CDR1 SGHNT and CDR2 YENEEA. V was clipped by 1 base and J by 1 base, with 13 bases between them. The CDR3 covers 16 residues. The chain's CDR3 is CASSLVGGALQETQYF. The CDR3 DNA sequence: TGTGCCAGCAGCTTAGTTGGGGGGGCACTCCAAGAGACCCAGTACTTC.

This chain connects TRBV19 to TRBJ2-5, with TRBD1 identical over 8 bases. The germline V gene encodes CDR1 LNHDA and CDR2 SQIVND (reference sequence). The V gene end was trimmed by 6 bases and the J gene end by 2 bases; junction bases not matched to a gene: 2. The CDR3 is 13 residues long. CDR3 residues: CASSRQGQETQYF. The CDR3 DNA reads TGTGCCAGTAGCCGACAGGGGCAAGAGACCCAGTACTTC.

The table lists this clone with a few counts. The genes are TRBV6-5 and TRBJ1-1; 7 nucleotides agree with TRBD1. CDR3 length: 11 residues. J was trimmed by 10 bases and V by 4 bases; bases with no gene match: 3. Germline CDR1 MNHEY, CDR2 SVGAGI. CDR3 in amino acids: CASSWQGGAFF. CDR3 DNA sequence: TGTGCCAGCAGTTGGCAGGGGGGAGCTTTCTTT.

The chain couples TRBV11-2 to TRBJ1-1, with 8 bases identical to TRBD1. This CDR3 has 15 amino acids. Germline assignment: CDR1 SGHAT and CDR2 FQNNGV. V shed 5 bases and J 6 bases; nucleotides not matched to a gene: 11. CDR3 protein: CASSAYRGGRPEAFF. CDR3 nucleotide sequence: TGTGCCAGCAGCGCTTACAGGGGGGGTCGCCCTGAAGCTTTCTTT.

This clone was observed once. V is TRBV9 and J is TRBJ2-7, with 14 bases identical to TRBD2. In germline, CDR1 is SGDLS, CDR2 YYNGEE. The V and J ends lost 3 bases and 6 bases, in that order; junction bases with no gene match: 8. This CDR3 has 16 amino acids. CDR3 protein: CASSANRGLAGVEQYF. CDR3 sequence (DNA): TGTGCCAGCAGCGCCAACAGGGGACTAGCGGGAGTCGAGCAGTACTTC.

The chain uses TRBV18 and TRBJ1-6, with D maybe TRBD1 (5 bases). The germline V gene has CDR1 KGHSH and CDR2 LQKENI. CDR3 length equals 15 residues. V was clipped by 2 bases and J by 4 bases, with 9 bases between them. The CDR3 DNA follows: TGTGCCAGCTCACCAATGGGGCAATATAATTCACCCCTCCACTTT. It is translated as CASSPMGQYNSPLHF. Drawing the rest from reference TRBV18 and TRBJ1-6, the complete variable domain is NAGVMQNPRHLVRRRGQEARLRCSPMKGHSHVYWYRQLPEEGLKFMVYLQKENIIDESGMPKERFSAEFPKEGPSILRIQQVVRGDSAAYFCASSPMGQYNSPLHFGNGTRLTVT.

The rearrangement links TRBV24-1 to TRBJ2-2; possibly TRBD2 for D (6 bases). The CDR3 has 17 amino acids. With 4 bases removed from V and 7 bases from J, the gap between germline ends came to 21 bases. Germline CDR1 KGHDR, CDR2 SFDVKD. The CDR3 DNA reads TGTGCCACCAGTGAACGCGGCGGGACCCCCCGGGGCGGGGAGCTGTTTTTT. It yields the protein CATSERGGTPRGGELFF.

This chain links TRBV7-9 with TRBJ1-2; 7 bases map to TRBD1. CDR1 and CDR2 from the germline V gene are SEHNR and FQNEAQ (reference sequence). J lost 3 bases, V lost 5 bases, and 12 bases had no gene match. CDR3 length: 16 amino acids. The CDR3 loop is CASSPRTGDTHYGYTF. The DNA of the CDR3 is TGTGCCAGCAGCCCCAGGACAGGAGATACCCACTATGGCTACACCTTC.

The rearrangement links TRBV7-3 to TRBJ2-1; 15 nucleotides agree with TRBD2. This CDR3 region has 16 residues. Germline CDR1 and CDR2: SGHTA and FQGTGA. V lost 1 base and J lost 9; bases outside the gene matches: 4. The CDR3 DNA reads as TGTGCCAGCAGCTTAAGGGGACTAGCGGGAGGCCCTGAGCAGTTCTTC. It encodes CASSLRGLAGGPEQFF.

The chain couples TRBV6-5 to TRBJ2-6; possible D gene TRBD1, 6 bases. The germline CDR1 and CDR2 sequences are MNHEY and SVGAGI. The V end lost 6 bases, the J end lost 1 base, and 10 bases lay between the germline ends. The CDR3 extends over 15 amino acids. This CDR3 is CASSPGQSGANVLTF. CDR3 nucleotides: TGTGCCAGCAGCCCCGGACAGTCTGGGGCCAACGTCCTGACTTTC.

The J gene is TRBJ1-2, the V gene TRBV6-5; 7 bases are a match to TRBD1. The CDR3 sequence is 15 residues long. Trimming took 6 bases from V and 1 from J; bases not matched to a gene: 8. From germline, CDR1 is MNHEY and CDR2 SVGAGI. CDR3 amino acids: CASRPDRPINYGYTF. Written as DNA, the CDR3 is TGTGCCAGCAGACCGGACAGGCCCATTAACTATGGCTACACCTTC.

The V call is TRBV29-1, the J call TRBJ2-7; TRBD1 aligns across 8 bases. The germline gives CDR1 SQVTM, CDR2 ANQGSEA. V lost 4 bases to trimming and J lost 5 bases; unmatched junction nucleotides: 16. The CDR3 is 16 residues long. The CDR3 sequence is CSVVPRTGTLHHEQYF. The CDR3 DNA reads as TGCAGCGTTGTTCCCCGGACAGGGACCCTTCACCACGAGCAGTACTTC.

The chain carries TRBV19 and TRBJ2-1, with D possibly TRBD1 on 6 matching bases. Germline V gene data show CDR1 as LNHDA and CDR2 as SQIVND (reference sequence). V lost 3 bases and J 2 bases, leaving 8 bases between the germline ends. This CDR3 contains 14 residues. The CDR3 DNA is TGTGCCAGTAGTATCGGGACACCCTACAATGAGCAGTTCTTC. It translates to CASSIGTPYNEQFF.

This chain joins TRBV2 and TRBJ2-3, with a tentative D call TRBD2 (7 bases). The CDR3 loop spans 14 amino acids. Germline loops: CDR1 SNHLY, CDR2 FYNNEI. The ends were cut back, 7 bases at V and 7 bases at J, with 18 bases in the middle. The CDR3 protein is CASTPWGRGNTQYF. CDR3 nucleotide sequence: TGTGCCAGCACCCCGTGGGGGCGGGGGAATACGCAGTATTTT.

The rearrangement uses TRBV3-1 (or the pseudogene TRBV3-2) and TRBJ1-4; possibly TRBD1 for D (6 bases). This CDR3 comprises 15 residues. V was pared by 0 bases and J by 7 bases, with 12 bases between. Germline loops: CDR1 LGHDT, CDR2 YNNKEL (reference sequence). CDR3 nucleotides: TGTGCCAGCAGCCAAGATCTTGGGGGCTCTGAAAAACTGTTTTTT. Translating gives CASSQDLGGSEKLFF.